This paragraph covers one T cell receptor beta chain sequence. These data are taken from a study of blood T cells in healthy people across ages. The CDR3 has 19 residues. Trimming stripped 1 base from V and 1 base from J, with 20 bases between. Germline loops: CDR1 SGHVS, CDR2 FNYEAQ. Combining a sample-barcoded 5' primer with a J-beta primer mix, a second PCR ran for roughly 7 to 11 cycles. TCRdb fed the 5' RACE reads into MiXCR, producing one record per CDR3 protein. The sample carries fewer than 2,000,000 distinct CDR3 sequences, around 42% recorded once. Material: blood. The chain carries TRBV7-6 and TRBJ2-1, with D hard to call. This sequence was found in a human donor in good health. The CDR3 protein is CASSLVPPTRSQSYNEQFF. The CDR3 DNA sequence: TGTGCCAGCAGCTTAGTGCCCCCCACACGGTCACAATCCTACAATGAGCAGTTCTTC.